The TCR beta chain described here comes from a study of PD-1 blockade in classical Hodgkin lymphoma. Study outcomes and limitations: Repertoire differences lack defined causes, possibly disease activity or prior therapy.

Losses at the gene ends were 4 bases for V and 4 bases for J; bases not matched to a gene: 7. The CDR3 has 16 amino acids. Germline CDR1 reads MNHNY; CDR2 reads SVGAGI (reference sequence). Noted time point: newly diagnosed, previously untreated cHL patient sample. Assay: immunoSEQ multiplex PCR; the TCRdb copy retains only in-frame clones and omits some. The sample lists roughly 77,000 clones, about 93% occurring once. Concerning this clone: Its antigen is as yet unknown.

The sequence derives from a human donor with classical Hodgkin lymphoma. Sequences were obtained from peripheral blood mononuclear cells (PBMCs). The chain carries TRBV6-6 and TRBJ1-5; 10 nucleotides line up with TRBD1. The CDR3 DNA reads as TGTGCCAGCAGTTCCCAAGTGGGACAGGGGAATCAGCCCCAGCATTTT. This sequence encodes CASSSQVGQGNQPQHF.